This T cell receptor beta chain was identified in a study of T-cell reconstitution after alpha-beta-depleted transplantation in children. Findings and limits, study-wide: As was reported, about two months after transplant, alpha-beta T cells came from several hundred expanded graft clones. T cells produced anew were the main source of T-cell counts and diversity one year after transplant. Certain patients had high TCRbeta diversity at day 60, and it came from recipient T cells and thymic progenitors that survived.

Unique molecular identifiers were incorporated into the prepared TCRbeta library. TCRdb itself ran the PCR reads through MiXCR, one entry per CDR3 protein. The sample shows some 460,000 distinct CDR3 sequences, roughly 16% of them seen only once. This clonotype has ten or more counts. The antigen is undetermined. Per the germline V gene, CDR1 is MDHEN and CDR2 is SYDVKM. The CDR3 totals 15 residues. Deletions cut 8 bases from V and 1 base from J, with 16 bases between. The TCR sequence derives from a boy under two years old who had a stem cell transplant for Wiskott-Aldrich syndrome, so the T cells may come from the graft donor. This sample comprised PBMCs, mostly from graft donor cells, obtained 360 days after TCRalphabeta/CD19-depleted stem cell transplant. The V and J genes are TRBV28 and TRBJ2-3; D may be TRBD1 or TRBD2 (5 bases each). The CDR3 DNA reads as TGTGCCAGCTTAAGATGGGGGAAAGGCACAGATACGCAGTATTTT. Translating it yields CASLRWGKGTDTQYF.